Listed here is a single T cell receptor beta chain. No antigen is known for it. One base away there is no much larger clone; base qualities are not given. This entry is derived from a study of blood T cell repertoires in COVID-19 (TCRdb year 2020). At the level of the whole study: Samples covering the acute and convalescent phases of COVID-19 were provided by collaborators in the United States, Italy and Spain. The material from the prospective study consisted of cDNA or gDNA derived from T cells, B-cell-depleted T cells, or PBMCs. The dataset comprised deeply sampled blood TCRbeta repertoires from subjects exposed to, actively infected with, or recovered from COVID-19. The repertoires were released in a freely available public database meant as a resource for research on the immune response to SARS-CoV-2. Samples came from the ongoing ImmuneRACE study (first 160 participants) plus 1,254 subjects from 6 global collaborators. Sample metadata almost always included a de-identified subject ID, COVID-19 status, age in years and sex. Where HLA class I and class II types were available, the types were taken from metadata supplied by the sample provider, not from assay-based typing.

The V and J ends are trimmed by 6 bases and 4 bases, leaving 10 bases between them. From cysteine to phenylalanine, the CDR3 is 12 amino acids long. Of the read, only the CDR3 DNA is kept; its 36 bases are in frame from base 1. CDR1 SQVTM and CDR2 ANQGSEA are derived from the germline V gene. TCRbeta CDR3 regions were amplified from genomic DNA by means of the immunoSEQ Assay, a bias-controlled multiplex PCR. As for the original processing: Within the assay, amplification of reference gene primers was used to estimate how many nucleated cells each sample contained. To quantify the absolute abundance of each unique TCRbeta CDR3 rearrangement, sequence reads were collapsed and filtered. For each sample, productive Simpson clonality was calculated as the square root of Simpson's diversity index over productive rearrangements. The table comes from immuneACCESS by way of TCRdb, which keeps in-frame sequences with V and J called. Part of the clones is missing from these tables; in studies checked, under half for an unresolved V gene and the rest for unknown reasons. V, J and clone size reflect that table, while D and trimming were determined from the DNA. This sample gives roughly 20,000 clones in total; 70% to 90% of them show up just once. About 6% of the sample goes to the ten largest clones.

Whole blood was collected in K2EDTA tubes by collaborating institutions according to the institutions' own protocols. For TCRbeta analysis, collaborators shipped samples in one of three forms: frozen whole blood, isolated PBMCs, or DNA extracted from either of those sample types. The paper as a whole reports these results and caveats: Clinical and demographic metadata were provided uncurated, with the amount varying by source and participant.

The TCR was taken from a woman older than 75 with active COVID-19. Material: peripheral blood. In this chain, TRBV29-1 is recombined with TRBJ1-3; matching of 6 bases hints at TRBD1 as the D gene. The CDR3 reads CSVQGQGNTIYF. The base sequence is TGCAGCGTACAGGGACAAGGAAACACCATATATTTT. Beyond the CDR3, the reference TRBV29-1 and TRBJ1-3 genes provide the residues; the full variable domain reads: SAVISQKPSRDICQRGTSLTIQCQVDSQVTMMFWYRQQPGQSLTLIATANQGSEATYESGFVIDKFPISRPNLTFSTLTVSNMSPEDSSIYLCSVQGQGNTIYFGEGSWLTVV.